Following are 18 T cell receptor beta chains from one sample sequenced in a study of Tregs in tolerant kidney transplant recipients. Measured with immunoSEQ multiplex PCR; TCRdb has only the in-frame clones, and not every one. The listing contains 50,000 or so clones. Sequencing was performed on CD4+ T cells from blood, taken before the transplant. These receptors were taken from a human donor who received a combined kidney and bone marrow transplant.

Details on this clone: The CDR3 end lies 3 residues beyond the end of the read and is filled in from the germline J gene. The J gene is TRBJ2-7, the V gene TRBV30; a possible D gene is TRBD1 (6 bases). Trimming pared 4 bases from V and 2 bases from J, leaving 6 bases between. CDR1 and CDR2 (germline): GTSNPN, SVGIG (reference sequence). This CDR3 is built from 11 residues. The CDR3 sequence is CAWTGAYEQYF. CDR3 bases read: TGTGCCTGGACAGGGGCCTACGAG.

Worth noting for this clone: The read stops 3 residues short of the end of the CDR3; the missing end is completed from the germline J gene. This rearrangement joins TRBV19 to TRBJ2-7; TRBD1 might be the D (6 bases). The V gene's germline CDR1 is LNHDA and CDR2 SQIVND (reference sequence). The germline V and J ends were trimmed by 7 bases and 2 bases, with 18 bases remaining between them. This CDR3 has 15 residues. The CDR3 region is CASTTGKSKTYEQYF. The sequenced CDR3 bases are TGTGCCAGTACAACAGGGAAGTCCAAAACCTACGAG.

Of note for this clone: The missing CDR3 end, 3 residues past where the read stops, is filled in from the germline J gene. The chain couples TRBV5-1 to TRBJ1-4; D is perhaps TRBD1 (5 bases). V was cut by 1 base and J by 7 bases, with 11 bases left in between. Per the germline V gene, CDR1 is SGHRS and CDR2 is YFSETQ. This CDR3 region has 14 residues. CDR3 sequence reads: CASSLRGGGEKLFF. The part of the CDR3 DNA that was read is TGCGCCAGCAGCTTGCGCGGGGGGGGTGAAAAA.

In regard to this clone: The CDR3 end lies 3 residues beyond the end of the read and is filled in from the germline J gene. The chain employs TRBV2 and TRBJ2-6; possibly TRBD2 for D (6 bases). The CDR3 extends over 14 amino acids. With 11 bases removed from V and 6 bases from J, the gap between germline ends came to 17 bases. CDR1 and CDR2 from the germline V gene are SNHLY and FYNNEI. CDR3 bases read: TGTGCCCCCCCCAGCGGGCCGGAGGCCAACGTC. Translation gives CAPPSGPEANV. The whole CDR3 region reads CAPPSGPEANVLTF.

As for this clone: The read gets to within 3 residues of the CDR3 end, and the germline J gene fills in the rest. The chain has TRBV5-1 and TRBJ1-1, with TRBD1 matching over 7 bases. Trimming took 4 bases from V and 0 from J; bases not matched to a gene: 3. The CDR3 runs 14 residues. CDR1 and CDR2 from the germline V gene are SGHRS and YFSETQ. CDR3 residues: CASSIQGMNTEAFF. CDR3 DNA (partial): TGCGCCAGCAGCATACAGGGGATGAACACTGAA.

Notes on this clone: Coverage ceases 3 residues before the CDR3 finishes, and the germline J gene fills in the end. The chain has TRBV7-9 and TRBJ1-6; 10 bases are a match to TRBD1. The CDR3 spans 13 residues. The V and J ends lost 5 bases and 8 bases, in that order; junction bases with no gene match: 0. The germline gives CDR1 SEHNR, CDR2 FQNEAQ (reference sequence). The sequenced CDR3 bases are TGTGCCAGCAGCGGACAGGGGGATTCACCC. It yields the protein CASSGQGDSP. The whole CDR3 sequence reads CASSGQGDSPLHF.

Points on this clone: Read data end 3 residues before the CDR3 end; the end is taken from the germline J gene. This sequence joins TRBV7-2 and TRBJ2-1; D gene uncertain. There are 12 residues in the CDR3. Looked up from germline, CDR1 is SGHTA and CDR2 is FQGNSA. V shed 2 bases and J shed 9 bases, with 8 bases lying between them. CDR3 DNA, as far as it was read: TGTGCCAGCAGCTTATACCAAGGTGAG. It specifies CASSLYQGE. The CDR3 reads in full as CASSLYQGEQFF.

On this clone: Read data end 3 residues before the CDR3 end; the end is taken from the germline J gene. The chain uses TRBV5-1 and TRBJ2-1; weak D call: TRBD1 (5 bases). CDR1 and CDR2 (germline): SGHRS, YFSETQ. Trimming took off 5 bases at V and 7 bases at J, with 16 bases between the two ends. This CDR3 has 14 residues. Incomplete CDR3 DNA: TGCGCCAGCAGGGTCCTAGAGGCAGGGAATGAG. As protein: CASRVLEAGNE. The complete CDR3 protein is CASRVLEAGNEQFF.

In the case of this clone: The read terminates 3 residues ahead of where the CDR3 ends, so the germline J gene completes it. The chain couples TRBV30 to TRBJ1-1; maybe TRBD1 (5 bases). V was cut by 3 bases and J by 1 base, with 12 bases left in between. Germline-derived CDR1 and CDR2 are GTSNPN and SVGIG (reference sequence). The CDR3 has 14 amino acids. Incomplete CDR3 DNA: TGTGCCTGGAGAGCTAGACAGACGAACACTGAA. Its protein product is CAWRARQTNTE. The entire CDR3 sequence reads CAWRARQTNTEAFF.

Concerning this clone itself: The read ends 3 residues early relative to the CDR3; the germline J gene fills the gap. The chain uses TRBV20-1 and TRBJ2-2, with 8 positions matching TRBD2. The V segment lost 5 bases and the J segment 6 bases; nucleotides outside the gene matches: 8. Germline assignment: CDR1 DFQATT and CDR2 SNEGSKA (reference sequence). This CDR3 has 14 amino acids. The sequenced CDR3 bases are TGCAGTGCTTCAGCGGGAGCCGTTGCCGGGGAG. Its protein product is CSASAGAVAGE. The CDR3 in full is CSASAGAVAGELFF.

CDR3 DNA, as far as it was read: TGTGCCAGCTCACCACCGGGGCAGGGGGCATACGCTGGAAACACC. It translates to CASSPPGQGAYAGNT. The complete CDR3 reads CASSPPGQGAYAGNTIYF. The chain links TRBV18 to TRBJ1-3; 8 positions agree with TRBD1. Read sequence stops 3 residues before the CDR3 end, and the germline J gene provides the missing end. Germline-derived CDR1 and CDR2 are KGHSH and LQKENI. V lost 0 bases and J lost 2; bases outside the gene matches: 9. This CDR3 is 18 amino acids long.

Concerning this clone: The DNA ends 3 residues before the CDR3 does, and the rest of the CDR3 is filled in from the germline J gene. V is TRBV7-2 and J is TRBJ2-5; D unclear. Between the trimmed V and J ends, which lost 2 bases and 5 bases, there was a span of 12 bases. CDR3 length equals 14 residues. Germline values: CDR1 SGHTA, CDR2 FQGNSA. The sequenced part of the CDR3 DNA is TGTGCCAGCAGCTTATCTCCCTTTTTGGAGACC. Protein product: CASSLSPFLET. The CDR3 as a whole reads CASSLSPFLETQYF.

Concerning this clone: Read data end 3 residues before the CDR3 end; the end is taken from the germline J gene. V is TRBV2 and J is TRBJ2-5; no definite D call. The CDR3 is 13 residues long. Per germline, CDR1 SNHLY and CDR2 FYNNEI. Trimming took 4 bases from V and 4 from J, leaving 10 bases between them. The CDR3 protein is CASSGSKGETQYF. The part of the CDR3 DNA that was read is TGTGCCAGCAGTGGCAGCAAGGGAGAGACC.

Worth noting for this clone: The CDR3 end is not reached by the read, which stops 3 residues before it; the germline J gene fills it in. This chain connects TRBV20-1 to TRBJ2-3; D possibly corresponds to TRBD2 (5 bases). The CDR3 spans 13 residues. CDR1 and CDR2 (germline): DFQATT, SNEGSKA (reference sequence). The V end lost 1 base, the J end lost 0 bases, and 5 bases lay between the germline ends. CDR3 sequence: CSARGTSTDTQYF. CDR3 DNA, as far as it was read: TGCAGTGCTAGAGGGACTAGCACAGATACG.

About this clone itself: The read is 3 residues too short to cover the CDR3 end, so that end is filled in from the germline J gene. The V gene is TRBV5-6, the J gene TRBJ1-1; D gene ambiguous. There are 11 residues in the CDR3. In germline, CDR1 is SGHDT, CDR2 YYEEEE. V was cut by 1 base and J by 7 bases, with 5 bases left in between. The covered CDR3 bases are TGTGCCAGCAGCTTGTTTAATGAA. Translating it yields CASSLFNE. The whole CDR3 protein is CASSLFNEAFF.

Turning to this clone: From the germline J gene comes the end of the CDR3, since the read stops 3 residues before it. The V gene is TRBV30, the J gene TRBJ2-1; 8 bases agree with TRBD2. Trimming took 0 bases from V and 5 from J; bases not matched to a gene: 9. The germline gives CDR1 GTSNPN, CDR2 SVGIG (reference sequence). The CDR3 runs 16 residues. The part of the CDR3 DNA that was read is TGTGCCTGGAGTGTACTCCGGGGGGGAAGCCACAATGAG. The encoded protein is CAWSVLRGGSHNE. The whole CDR3 sequence reads CAWSVLRGGSHNEQFF.

CDR3 in amino acids: CSAFQQGDTQYF. The sequenced part of the CDR3 DNA is TGCAGTGCTTTCCAACAGGGGGATACG. The chain has TRBV20-1 and TRBJ2-3; 7 bases line up with TRBD1. The CDR3 end is not reached by the read, which stops 3 residues before it; the germline J gene fills it in. This CDR3 has 12 residues. Per the germline V gene, CDR1 is DFQATT and CDR2 is SNEGSKA (reference sequence). V was clipped by 5 bases and J by 6 bases; unmatched bases: 5.

Comments on this clone: The read is 3 residues too short to cover the CDR3 end, so that end is filled in from the germline J gene. The gene calls are TRBV20-1 and TRBJ1-4; a weak D match, TRBD1 (5 bases). The CDR3 length is 13 residues. CDR1 and CDR2 from the germline V gene are DFQATT and SNEGSKA (reference sequence). The V end was cut by 5 bases, the J end by 0 bases, with 7 bases between. The sequenced part of the CDR3 DNA is TGCAGTGCTCGACAGCCAACTAATGAAAAA. Protein sequence: CSARQPTNEK. The whole CDR3 sequence is CSARQPTNEKLFF.